A selection of T cell receptor beta chains follows, all from one sample in a study of blood T cell repertoires in COVID-19. The method was immunoSEQ multiplex PCR; TCRdb's version includes in-frame clones alone and lacks a portion of them. The sample lists roughly 54,000 clones, under 90% occurring once. The sample consisted of peripheral blood. These receptors all come from a man in his forties or fifties with acute or convalescent COVID-19. Each CDR3 is given with its conserved first and last residue. D genes are given only for firm matches. The size of a clone is reported for some rows only, either as once, few or many, or as a class for expanded clones.

D	V	J	size	CDR3	DNA
TRBD2	TRBV4-2	TRBJ2-1	-	CASSLSSREGRDEQFF	TGTGCCAGCAGCCTTAGCTCGCGGGAGGGCCGGGATGAGCAGTTCTTC
-	TRBV3-1/TRBV3-2	TRBJ2-3	-	CASSQEGGTDTQYF	TGTGCCAGCAGCCAAGAAGGGGGTACAGATACGCAGTATTTT
-	TRBV28	TRBJ1-1	few	CASRPQVGTEAFF	TGTGCCAGCAGGCCACAGGTGGGCACTGAAGCTTTCTTT
TRBD2	TRBV19	TRBJ2-1	-	CASKRTSGGTYSYNEQFF	TGTGCCAGTAAAAGGACTAGCGGGGGGACCTACTCCTACAATGAGCAGTTCTTC
-	TRBV3-1/TRBV3-2	TRBJ1-1	few	CASSQGMNTEAFF	TGTGCCAGCAGCCAGGGCATGAACACTGAAGCTTTCTTT
-	TRBV10-1	TRBJ1-5	-	CASSDSGQPQHF	TGCGCCAGCAGTGACTCGGGTCAGCCCCAGCATTTT
TRBD1	TRBV7-3	TRBJ2-7	-	CASSPGTEYEQYF	TGTGCCAGCAGCCCAGGGACAGAGTACGAGCAGTACTTC
-	TRBV4-1	TRBJ1-5	-	CASSQTGGSSNQPQHF	TGCGCCAGCAGCCAAACGGGAGGGTCAAGCAATCAGCCCCAGCATTTT
TRBD1	TRBV7-6	TRBJ2-7	-	CASSTGGTYEQYF	TGTGCCAGCAGTACAGGGGGAACCTACGAGCAGTACTTC
TRBD1	TRBV4-2	TRBJ1-5	-	CASSPDRGPNQPQHF	TGTGCCAGCAGCCCGGACAGGGGCCCCAATCAGCCCCAGCATTTT
TRBD2	TRBV6-4	TRBJ2-1	-	CASSDGIIAGGLRYEQFF	TGTGCCAGCAGTGACGGAATTATAGCGGGGGGGCTCCGGTATGAGCAGTTCTTC
TRBD1	TRBV9	TRBJ1-1	-	CASSVEIQGKAEAFF	TGTGCCAGCAGCGTCGAAATACAGGGGAAGGCTGAAGCTTTCTTT
-	TRBV5-1	TRBJ1-2	-	CASSLGTGDGYTF	TGCGCCAGCAGCTTGGGAACCGGAGATGGCTACACCTTC
-	TRBV19	TRBJ1-2	once	CASSISEMGRNGYTF	TGTGCCAGTAGTATAAGCGAGATGGGGAGGAATGGCTACACCTTC
TRBD2	TRBV18	TRBJ2-1	-	CASSPTSGYNNEQFF	TGTGCCAGCTCGCCGACTAGCGGGTACAACAATGAGCAGTTCTTC
TRBD1	TRBV19	TRBJ2-5	-	CASSIGQGASETQYF	TGTGCCAGTAGTATAGGTCAGGGGGCGAGCGAGACCCAGTACTTC
TRBD2	TRBV5-4	TRBJ2-3	-	CASSEASGGPGDTQYF	TGTGCCAGCAGCGAGGCCAGCGGGGGGCCTGGGGATACGCAGTATTTT
TRBD1	TRBV10-2	TRBJ2-7	-	CASAPGQAAYEQYF	TGCGCCAGCGCTCCGGGACAGGCGGCCTACGAGCAGTACTTC
-	TRBV27	TRBJ2-1	-	CASLMTRATPLYNEQFF	TGTGCCAGCCTTATGACCAGGGCCACACCCCTGTACAATGAGCAGTTCTTC
-	TRBV5-1	TRBJ2-7	-	CASSAGQNTYEQYF	TGCGCCAGCAGCGCGGGACAGAACACCTACGAGCAGTACTTC
-	TRBV3-1/TRBV3-2	TRBJ1-1	-	CASSARVDTEAFF	TGTGCCAGCAGCGCCCGGGTTGACACTGAAGCTTTCTTT
-	TRBV5-6	TRBJ2-7	-	CASSLTTGALSYEQYF	TGTGCCAGCAGCCTTACGACAGGCGCCCTCTCCTACGAGCAGTACTTC
TRBD1	TRBV5-1	TRBJ2-2	-	CASRDRANTGELFF	TGCGCCAGCCGTGACAGGGCAAACACCGGGGAGCTGTTTTTT
-	TRBV19	TRBJ2-2	-	CASKSGMAAGELFF	TGTGCCAGTAAATCGGGAATGGCAGCCGGGGAGCTGTTTTTT
-	TRBV10-3	TRBJ2-3	-	CASKDKLDTDTQYF	TGTGCCAGTAAAGATAAGCTAGACACAGATACGCAGTATTTT
-	TRBV1	TRBJ1-6	-	CTSSPGRGDSYNSPLHF	TGCACCAGCAGCCCAGGGAGGGGAGACTCCTATAATTCACCCCTCCACTTT
TRBD2	TRBV28	TRBJ2-1	-	CASSLAGGGYNEQFF	TGTGCCAGCAGTCTAGCGGGAGGTGGGTACAATGAGCAGTTCTTC